A single T cell receptor beta chain is shown here with its context. The CDR3 spans 17 residues. Germline V CDR1 and CDR2: KGHDR, SFDVKD. Germline trimming cut 5 bases from V and 1 base from J; bases unmatched to any gene: 8. In the original workflow: Estimation of nucleated cell counts relied on the amplification of reference gene primers. Assay used: immunoSEQ multiplex PCR; TCRdb lists only in-frame clones, some missing. The V and J calls and clone size are taken from that table; D and trimming were inferred from the DNA. The data hold about 360,000 clones, with 86% observed a single time. The sample is drawn from a study of blood T cell repertoires in COVID-19. For the study at large: COVID-19 samples, acute and convalescent, were from the United States, Italy and Spain. PBMCs, B-cell-depleted T cells, or T cells provided the cDNA or gDNA that made up the material.

Followed over time, Seattle patients had been enrolled while infection was active. V usage is TRBV24-1 and J usage is TRBJ2-1, with 9 bases fitting TRBD1. The TCR originated in a woman aged 60-75 years with COVID-19, enrolled during active disease. Sequenced: peripheral blood. In nucleotides, the CDR3 is TGTGCCACCAGTGCCACTTCGGGACAGGGTTCCTACAATGAGCAGTTCTTC. It specifies CATSATSGQGSYNEQFF.